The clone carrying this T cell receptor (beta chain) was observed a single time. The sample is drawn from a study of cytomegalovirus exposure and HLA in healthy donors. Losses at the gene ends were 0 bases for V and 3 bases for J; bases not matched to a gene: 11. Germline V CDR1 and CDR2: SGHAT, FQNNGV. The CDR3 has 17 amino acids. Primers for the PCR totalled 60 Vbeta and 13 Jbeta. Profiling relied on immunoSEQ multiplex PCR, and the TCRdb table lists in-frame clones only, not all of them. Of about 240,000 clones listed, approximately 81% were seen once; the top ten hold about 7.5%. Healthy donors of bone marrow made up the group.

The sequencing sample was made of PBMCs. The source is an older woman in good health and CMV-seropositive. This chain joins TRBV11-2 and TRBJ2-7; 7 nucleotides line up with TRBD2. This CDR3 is CASSLDGGESLFYEQYF. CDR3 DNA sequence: TGTGCCAGCAGCTTAGATGGGGGGGAGAGTCTTTTCTACGAGCAGTACTTC.